This T cell receptor (beta chain) emerged from a study of T-cell reconstitution after alpha-beta-depleted transplantation in children. TCRbeta library construction was performed incorporating unique molecular identifiers. Via MiXCR, TCRdb re-called the PCR reads, giving one row per CDR3 protein. The sample has about 600,000 distinct CDR3 sequences, over 10% seen once. This clonotype was counted between two and nine times. The CDR3 length is 16 residues. The trim removed 7 bases at V and 9 bases at J, leaving 18 bases unmatched. Sequencing was performed on PBMCs, mostly from graft donor cells, taken 360 days after TCRalphabeta/CD19-depleted stem cell transplant. The receptor comes from a male patient between 5 and 17 years old who had a stem cell transplant for acute myeloid leukemia, so the T cells may come from the graft donor. This chain links TRBV12-3 or TRBV12-4 with TRBJ2-1, with TRBD1 identical over 7 bases. The CDR3 reads CASIPMGVVRGLEQFF. In DNA, the CDR3 is TGTGCCAGCATCCCCATGGGGGTGGTGAGGGGGCTTGAGCAGTTCTTC.